These 28 T cell receptor beta chains were all obtained from the same sample, sequenced in a study of blood T cell repertoires in COVID-19. Measured with immunoSEQ multiplex PCR; TCRdb has only the in-frame clones, and not every one. Of under 75,000 clones in the sample, approximately 79% were seen once. Sequencing input: peripheral blood. These receptors originate from a woman in her sixties with acute or convalescent COVID-19.

The J gene is TRBJ1-4, the V gene TRBV11-2; D not certain. V lost 5 bases and J lost 2, with 9 bases in between. Germline V gene data show CDR1 as SGHAT and CDR2 as FQNNGV. The CDR3 covers 14 residues. CDR3: CASSLTLTNEKLFF. For the CDR3, the DNA is TGTGCCAGCAGCCTTACTTTGACTAATGAAAAACTGTTTTTT.

The J gene is TRBJ1-4, the V gene TRBV29-1; D might be TRBD1 (5 bases). Trimming removed 6 bases from V and 0 bases from J, with 8 bases in between. CDR1 SQVTM and CDR2 ANQGSEA come from the germline V gene. The CDR3 is 13 amino acids. The CDR3 spells CSVRTTTNEKLFF. The CDR3 region has the DNA TGCAGCGTGAGGACAACAACTAATGAAAAACTGTTTTTT.

The V and J genes are TRBV11-2 and TRBJ2-7, with TRBD2 identical over 7 bases. The J segment lost 2 bases and the V segment lost 4 bases, leaving 5 bases of the junction unmatched. This CDR3 has 14 amino acids. Germline CDR1 reads SGHAT; CDR2 reads FQNNGV. The CDR3 nucleotides are TGTGCCAGCAGCTCAAGCGGGGTCGCCTACGAGCAGTACTTC. Its protein product is CASSSSGVAYEQYF.

The V and J genes are TRBV28 and TRBJ2-7, with D maybe TRBD1 (5 bases). The CDR3 runs to 15 residues. V lost 6 bases, J lost 0 bases, and 15 bases lay in between. Germline CDR1 is MDHEN and CDR2 is SYDVKM. The CDR3 nucleotides are TGTGCCAGCAGCGCCACAGGAGCGAGCTCCTACGAGCAGTACTTC. The encoded protein is CASSATGASSYEQYF.

The rearrangement uses TRBV6-4 and TRBJ1-4; 8 bases line up with TRBD1. This CDR3 comprises 15 residues. J gave up 8 bases and V 8 bases, and 13 bases lay outside the gene matches. The V gene's germline CDR1 is MRHNA and CDR2 SNTAGT. DNA of the CDR3: TGTGCCAGCGGGGCGGGGACAGGCTTAGGGGAAAAACTGTTTTTT. Translation: CASGAGTGLGEKLFF.

The chain has TRBV30 and TRBJ1-2, with 11 bases that match TRBD1. This CDR3 has 17 amino acids. The V segment lost 2 bases and the J segment 2 bases; nucleotides outside the gene matches: 10. Germline lookup yields CDR1 GTSNPN and CDR2 SVGIG (reference sequence). CDR3 region: CAWSSGQGAAGNYGYTF. CDR3 DNA: TGTGCCTGGAGTAGCGGACAGGGGGCCGCAGGGAACTATGGCTACACCTTC.

The chain joins TRBV5-1 to TRBJ1-3, with a weak D call TRBD1 (5 bases). This CDR3 is 15 amino acids long. Germline V gene data show CDR1 as SGHRS and CDR2 as YFSETQ. The V end was cut by 0 bases, the J end by 8 bases, with 15 bases between. The DNA for the CDR3 is TGCGCCAGCAGCTTGGAATTCGACAGTTCTGACACCATATATTTT. Translating gives CASSLEFDSSDTIYF.

This rearrangement joins TRBV9 to TRBJ2-3, with 13 nucleotides matching TRBD2. Germline loops: CDR1 SGDLS, CDR2 YYNGEE. This CDR3 is built from 17 residues. Unmatched junction bases numbered 6, after V lost 3 bases and J lost 2 bases. The CDR3 DNA reads as TGTGCCAGCAGCGCGACTAGCGGGGGGCGATCCACAGATACGCAGTATTTT. Translation gives CASSATSGGRSTDTQYF. The full variable domain, rest sourced from reference TRBV9 and TRBJ2-3, is DSGVTQTPKHLITATGQRVTLRCSPRSGDLSVYWYQQSLDQGLQFLIQYYNGEERAKGNILERFSAQQFPDLHSELNLSSLELGDSALYFCASSATSGGRSTDTQYFGPGTRLTVL.

V and J are TRBV27 and TRBJ2-1; possibly TRBD1 for D (6 bases). Germline lookup yields CDR1 MNHEY and CDR2 SMNVEV (reference sequence). V shed 3 bases and J shed 10 bases, with 10 bases lying between them. The CDR3 totals 12 residues. The CDR3 region has the DNA TGTGCCAGCAGTTTTGCAGGGGAAGAGCAGTTCTTC. It specifies CASSFAGEEQFF.

V usage is TRBV25-1 and J usage is TRBJ2-3; D gene ambiguous. Trimming pared 2 bases from V and 0 bases from J, leaving 15 bases between. This CDR3 has 17 amino acids. Germline V gene lookup returns CDR1 MGHDK and CDR2 SYGVNS. In nucleotides, the CDR3 is TGTGCCAGCAGTGAAGGCCTTCTTGGGCGTAGCACAGATACGCAGTATTTT. Translated: CASSEGLLGRSTDTQYF.

V usage is TRBV6-1 and J usage is TRBJ1-4; D remains unclear. The V end was cut by 3 bases, the J end by 8 bases, with 10 bases between. This CDR3 is 13 amino acids long. Germline CDR1 MNHNS, CDR2 SASEGT. The CDR3 reads CASSELGGEKLFF. The CDR3 bases are TGTGCCAGCAGTGAGCTAGGAGGGGAAAAACTGTTTTTT.

The rearrangement links TRBV9 to TRBJ2-1; 7 positions match TRBD2. This CDR3 comprises 14 residues. J lost 13 bases, V lost 3 bases, and 13 bases had no gene match. Germline V gene sequence: CDR1 SGDLS, CDR2 YYNGEE. The CDR3 coding sequence is TGTGCCAGCAGCGCCGAGAATCCAGGACTAGTTCAGTTCTTC. Its protein is CASSAENPGLVQFF.

Here the CDR3 DNA reads TGTGCCAGCAGCTTACGGACTAGCGGGATCTACAATGAGCAGTTCTTC. As protein: CASSLRTSGIYNEQFF. This sequence joins TRBV7-8 and TRBJ2-1; 12 nucleotides agree with TRBD2. V lost 2 bases and J lost 3; bases outside the gene matches: 2. The CDR3 is 16 residues long. Germline-derived CDR1 and CDR2 are SGHVS and FQNEAQ.

This clone was recorded a few times. V and J are TRBV10-3 and TRBJ1-4; the D is unclear. Deletions cut 10 bases from V and 0 bases from J, with 12 bases between. CDR1 is ENHRY and CDR2 is SYGVKD in the germline V gene. This CDR3 contains 14 residues. CDR3 coding DNA: TGTGCCACCGGACTGACTGCAACTAATGAAAAACTGTTTTTT. Protein: CATGLTATNEKLFF.

This clone was counted a single time. The rearrangement links TRBV9 to TRBJ2-7; 7 nucleotides line up with TRBD2. The CDR3 loop spans 14 amino acids. CDR1 and CDR2 (germline): SGDLS, YYNGEE. V was clipped by 3 bases and J by 5 bases; unmatched bases: 8. CDR3 in amino acids: CASSAAGVGNEQYF. In DNA, the CDR3 is TGTGCCAGCAGCGCCGCGGGGGTCGGGAACGAGCAGTACTTC.

V and J are TRBV10-3 and TRBJ2-3, with 9 bases matching TRBD2. V was pared by 3 bases and J by 0 bases, with 7 bases of the junction left unmatched. This CDR3 region has 17 residues. The germline CDR1 and CDR2 sequences are ENHRY and SYGVKD. CDR3 sequence: CAISDPPSGASTDTQYF. The DNA of the CDR3 is TGTGCCATCAGTGATCCCCCTAGCGGGGCTAGCACAGATACGCAGTATTTT.

This chain links TRBV6-1 with TRBJ1-2, with no clear D. Germline V gene sequence: CDR1 MNHNS, CDR2 SASEGT. The CDR3 spans 15 residues. V shed 0 bases and J shed 4 bases, with 12 bases lying between them. In nucleotides, the CDR3 is TGTGCCAGCAGTGAAGCGTCGGGTCGGTCCTATGGCTACACCTTC. The encoded protein is CASSEASGRSYGYTF.

This clone occurred once. The chain joins TRBV5-1 to TRBJ1-2; 12 bases agree with TRBD1. This CDR3 spans 15 amino acids. The junction had 9 bases not matched to a gene; V was cut back by 4 bases and J by 8 bases. Germline V gene lookup returns CDR1 SGHRS and CDR2 YFSETQ. DNA for the CDR3: TGCGCCAGCAGCCGCCGAGACGGGACAGGGGGCGGCTACACCTTC. It codes for CASSRRDGTGGGYTF.

CDR3: CASSYSGRDGYTF. CDR3 coding DNA: TGTGCCAGCAGTTACTCAGGCAGGGATGGCTACACCTTC. This rearrangement joins TRBV6-5 to TRBJ1-2; possible D gene TRBD1, 5 bases. Trimming removed 0 bases at V and 6 bases at J, with 8 bases between. There are 13 residues in the CDR3. CDR1 MNHEY and CDR2 SVGAGI come from the germline V gene.

This clone was detected only once. The gene calls are TRBV28 and TRBJ1-4, with 9 bases lining up with TRBD1. V was pared by 6 bases and J by 4 bases, with 6 bases of the junction left unmatched. The V gene's germline CDR1 is MDHEN and CDR2 SYDVKM. The CDR3 extends over 15 amino acids. The chain's CDR3 is CASSHQTGGNEKLFF. The CDR3 bases are TGTGCCAGCAGCCATCAGACAGGGGGTAATGAAAAACTGTTTTTT.

The gene calls are TRBV7-9 and TRBJ2-1; D perhaps matches TRBD2 (6 bases). CDR3 length: 15 residues. Germline assignment: CDR1 SEHNR and CDR2 FQNEAQ (reference sequence). The V end was cut by 3 bases, the J end by 4 bases, with 13 bases between. CDR3 protein: CASSLGRQVYNEQFF. DNA of the CDR3: TGTGCCAGCAGCTTGGGGAGGCAGGTATACAATGAGCAGTTCTTC.

This clone was observed a handful of times. The chain is built from TRBV19 and TRBJ2-5; TRBD2 matches 7 bases. CDR3 length: 15 amino acids. Trimming took 5 bases from V and 5 from J; bases not matched to a gene: 11. CDR1 and CDR2 from the germline V gene are LNHDA and SQIVND (reference sequence). This CDR3 reads CASSSRGAGRETQYF. In nucleotides, the CDR3 is TGTGCCAGTAGTTCTCGGGGAGCGGGGAGGGAGACCCAGTACTTC.

The chain joins TRBV18 to TRBJ2-1; the D is unclear. The CDR3 extends over 11 amino acids. V shed 2 bases and J shed 8 bases, with 4 bases lying between them. CDR1 KGHSH and CDR2 LQKENI come from the germline V gene. The CDR3: CASSPEDEQFF. The CDR3 DNA reads as TGTGCCAGCTCACCAGAGGATGAGCAGTTCTTC.

The V and J genes are TRBV19 and TRBJ1-1, with D tentatively TRBD1 (5 bases). V gave up 3 bases and J gave up 7 bases, with 24 bases separating them. There are 17 residues in the CDR3. Germline CDR1 and CDR2: LNHDA and SQIVND (reference sequence). CDR3 DNA sequence: TGTGCCAGTAGTATTTTAGGGCTCGACGGGGGAGGAGGTGAAGCTTTCTTT. Protein product: CASSILGLDGGGGEAFF.

There are a few counts of this clone. The rearrangement joins TRBV7-8 to TRBJ1-2, with a possible D match to TRBD1 (6 bases). Germline values: CDR1 SGHVS, CDR2 FQNEAQ. The V end lost 1 base, the J end lost 5 bases, and 11 bases lay between the germline ends. The CDR3 has 14 amino acids. The CDR3 reads CASSLGRGAYGYTF. Written as DNA, the CDR3 is TGTGCCAGCAGCTTAGGACGGGGGGCGTATGGCTACACCTTC. Full variable domain (remainder filled in from reference TRBV7-8 and TRBJ1-2): GAGVSQSPRYKVAKRGQDVALRCDPISGHVSLFWYQQALGQGPEFLTYFQNEAQLDKSGLPSDRFFAERPEGSVSTLKIQRTQQEDSAVYLCASSLGRGAYGYTFGSGTRLTVV.

The V call is TRBV6-5, the J call TRBJ1-1; 7 bases line up with TRBD1. The CDR3 spans 13 residues. Looked up from germline, CDR1 is MNHEY and CDR2 is SVGAGI. With 5 bases clipped from V and 1 base from J, the junction kept 1 base outside the gene matches. CDR3 bases: TGTGCCAGCAGTAGGGACAGGAACACTGAAGCTTTCTTT. It encodes CASSRDRNTEAFF.

CDR3 loop: CASSTFHRGRNEQYF. The CDR3 DNA reads as TGTGCCAGTAGTACATTCCACAGGGGGCGCAACGAGCAGTACTTC. This chain links TRBV19 with TRBJ2-7; 9 bases align to TRBD1. V gave up 4 bases and J gave up 5 bases; unmatched junction bases: 9. The CDR3 has 15 residues. The germline gives CDR1 LNHDA, CDR2 SQIVND (reference sequence).

The DNA of the CDR3 is TGTGCCAGCAGCCCCGGGACTAGCATTGCAGATACGCAGTATTTT. Translating it yields CASSPGTSIADTQYF. V gene TRBV6-5 combines with J gene TRBJ2-3, with 9 bases aligning to TRBD2. Trimming removed 6 bases from V and 4 bases from J; junction bases left unmatched: 8. The CDR3 contains 15 residues. The germline V gene encodes CDR1 MNHEY and CDR2 SVGAGI.